In this sample, the clone carrying this T cell receptor beta chain turned up a few times. J was trimmed by 2 bases and V by 3 bases; bases with no gene match: 4. This CDR3 is 15 amino acids long. Germline CDR1 is SGHTA and CDR2 is FQGNSA. This sample is part of a study of blood T cell repertoires in COVID-19. Looking at the study overall: Sample material is recorded as cDNA or gDNA derived from T cells, B-cell-depleted T cells, or PBMCs.

Ages ranged from about 18 to 89 years, with residence in approximately 25 US areas. It was within 2 weeks before study entry that exposed participants met a COVID-19 case. Per the original data handling: Reference gene primer amplification gave estimated nucleated cell counts. The method was immunoSEQ multiplex PCR; TCRdb's version includes in-frame clones alone and lacks a portion of them. V and J calls and clone size come straight from that table; D and trimming were deduced from the DNA. The data contain roughly 150,000 clones, approximately 88% of them singletons. Sequencing was carried out using PBMCs or T cells enriched from blood (not recorded which). This sequence originates from an older man who had been exposed to COVID-19. J is TRBJ1-5 and V is TRBV7-2, with TRBD1 matching 7 bases. In DNA form, the CDR3 reads TGTGCCAGCAGCTTTACCGGGACAGGCAATCAGCCCCAGCATTTT. Residues: CASSFTGTGNQPQHF.